Sequencing of this TCR beta chain was carried out in a study of blood T cell repertoires in COVID-19. Across the study: Spain, Italy and the United States supplied samples that represented acute and convalescent COVID-19.

Trimming shortened V by 2 bases and J by 9 bases, and 13 bases separated the two germline ends. Germline V gene data show CDR1 as MNHEY and CDR2 as SVGEGT. The CDR3 has 13 amino acids. Here immunoSEQ multiplex PCR was the method, and the copy in TCRdb shows in-frame clones only, minus some. The sample holds some 180,000 clones, roughly 76% seen once. The TCR sequence derives from a woman between 45 and 60 years old with active or convalescent COVID-19. The chain combines TRBV6-2 or TRBV6-3 with TRBJ2-5; the D gene is possibly TRBD1 (5 bases). The sequencing input was peripheral blood. The CDR3 loop is CASSYGPFRAQYF. CDR3 nucleotide sequence: TGTGCCAGCAGTTACGGACCCTTCAGGGCCCAGTACTTC.